The 27 T cell receptor beta chains below come from one sample, sequenced in a study of cytomegalovirus exposure and HLA in healthy donors. Clones were sequenced by immunoSEQ multiplex PCR, and TCRdb holds only the in-frame ones, with some missing. This sample has under 85,000 clones, with approximately 92% found just once. Sequenced: PBMCs. All receptors derive from a man younger than 35 in good health and CMV-seropositive.

This chain links TRBV29-1 with TRBJ2-5, with D hard to call. This CDR3 is 12 amino acids long. With 2 bases removed from V and 4 bases from J, the gap between germline ends came to 8 bases. CDR1 SQVTM and CDR2 ANQGSEA come from the germline V gene. CDR3 coding DNA: TGCAGCGTTGAATCGGGTGCAGAGACCCAGTACTTC. This encodes CSVESGAETQYF.

The V call is TRBV28, the J call TRBJ1-2, with D possibly being TRBD1 (5 bases). The V gene's germline CDR1 is MDHEN and CDR2 SYDVKM. The V end was cut by 5 bases, the J end by 0 bases, with 13 bases between. The CDR3 extends over 15 amino acids. The CDR3 DNA is TGTGCCAGCAGTACCCGATTACAGGCTAACTATGGCTACACCTTC. It encodes CASSTRLQANYGYTF.

This clone has a single count. This chain joins TRBV28 and TRBJ1-1; D gene uncertain. This CDR3 contains 14 residues. Trimming cost V 2 bases and J 1 base, with 8 bases left between them. The germline V gene encodes CDR1 MDHEN and CDR2 SYDVKM. The chain's CDR3 is CASSLVAGNTEAFF. The CDR3 bases are TGTGCCAGCAGTTTAGTCGCAGGGAACACTGAAGCTTTCTTT.

The chain has TRBV9 and TRBJ2-7, with a weak D call TRBD1 (6 bases). Trimming shortened V by 3 bases and J by 2 bases, and 18 bases separated the two germline ends. The CDR3 has 16 amino acids. Germline V CDR1 and CDR2: SGDLS, YYNGEE. The CDR3 bases are TGTGCCAGCAGCGAGGGTACGGACAGCCCTACCTACGAGCAGTACTTC. Its protein product is CASSEGTDSPTYEQYF.

This clone came up a few times. The chain links TRBV7-2 to TRBJ2-1, with TRBD2 identical over 16 bases. After removal of 4 bases from V and 4 bases from J, the junction contained 1 base not matched to a gene. The CDR3 runs to 16 residues. Looked up from germline, CDR1 is SGHTA and CDR2 is FQGNSA. The CDR3 nucleotides are TGTGCCAGCAGCTGGGGACTAGCGGGAGGGTACAATGAGCAGTTCTTC. This translates into CASSWGLAGGYNEQFF.

CDR3 DNA: TGTGCCACACCCCCCGGGAGGCGGGAGGGCCGCACAGATACGCAGTATTTT. It is translated as CATPPGRREGRTDTQYF. The chain joins TRBV2 to TRBJ2-3, with TRBD2 matching 9 bases. With V trimmed by 10 bases and J by 1 base, 15 bases remained unmatched. CDR1 and CDR2 from the germline V gene are SNHLY and FYNNEI. This CDR3 region has 17 residues.

J is TRBJ2-7 and V is TRBV28; 7 positions match TRBD2. This CDR3 is built from 14 residues. Germline V gene lookup returns CDR1 MDHEN and CDR2 SYDVKM. J gave up 2 bases and V 2 bases, and 3 bases lay outside the gene matches. DNA of the CDR3: TGTGCCAGCAGTTTAAGCGGGACTCCCTACGAGCAGTACTTC. Amino acid sequence: CASSLSGTPYEQYF. The complete variable domain, with remaining parts taken from reference TRBV28 and TRBJ2-7, reads DVKVTQSSRYLVKRTGEKVFLECVQDMDHENMFWYRQDPGLGLRLIYFSYDVKMKEKGDIPEGYSVSREKKERFSLILESASTNQTSMYLCASSLSGTPYEQYFGPGTRLTVT.

This clone appeared a few times. The V and J genes are TRBV5-1 and TRBJ1-1; no clear D. Germline V gene sequence: CDR1 SGHRS, CDR2 YFSETQ. The CDR3 loop spans 15 amino acids. Trimming left V 1 base short and J 1 base short, with 11 bases between. CDR3 in DNA: TGCGCCAGCAGCTTGTTCCGGGCGGGGAACACTGAAGCTTTCTTT. Protein: CASSLFRAGNTEAFF.

This chain uses TRBV9 with TRBJ2-1; TRBD1 matches at 8 bases. Trimming at V came to 0 bases and at J to 7 bases, leaving 12 bases not matched to a gene. CDR1 is SGDLS and CDR2 is YYNGEE in the germline V gene. The CDR3 sequence is 17 residues long. CDR3 coding DNA: TGTGCCAGCAGCGTAGGTTCCCGGGACAGGCCCCGGAATGAGCAGTTCTTC. Translated, it gives CASSVGSRDRPRNEQFF.

The chain combines TRBV5-1 with TRBJ2-3; TRBD1 matches at 7 bases. Germline loops: CDR1 SGHRS, CDR2 YFSETQ. After removal of 0 bases from V and 3 bases from J, the junction contained 1 base not matched to a gene. The length of the CDR3 is 14 residues. The DNA for the CDR3 is TGCGCCAGCAGCTTGGAGGGGGCAACAGATACGCAGTATTTT. This codes for CASSLEGATDTQYF. The variable domain in full, completed from reference TRBV5-1 and TRBJ2-3, reads KAGVTQTPRYLIKTRGQQVTLSCSPISGHRSVSWYQQTPGQGLQFLFEYFSETQRNKGNFPGRFSGRQFSNSRSEMNVSTLELGDSALYLCASSLEGATDTQYFGPGTRLTVL.

The chain links TRBV2 to TRBJ2-2; 8 bases line up with TRBD2. The V and J ends lost 9 bases and 4 bases, in that order; junction bases with no gene match: 7. This CDR3 has 14 amino acids. Germline V gives CDR1 SNHLY, CDR2 FYNNEI. CDR3 nucleotides: TGTGCCAGTAGCGGGACCCCATCCACCGGGGAGCTGTTTTTT. This gives the protein CASSGTPSTGELFF.

The gene calls are TRBV6-5 and TRBJ2-3; D may be TRBD2 (6 bases). Trimming removed 5 bases from V and 0 bases from J, with 9 bases in between. The CDR3 length is 14 residues. The germline CDR1 and CDR2 sequences are MNHEY and SVGAGI. CDR3 bases: TGTGCCAGCAGTGCTAGCGAGAGCACAGATACGCAGTATTTT. Residues: CASSASESTDTQYF.

The rearrangement joins TRBV27 to TRBJ2-1; 10 bases map to TRBD2. This CDR3 is built from 15 residues. The trim removed 5 bases at V and 2 bases at J, leaving 3 bases unmatched. Germline loops: CDR1 MNHEY, CDR2 SMNVEV (reference sequence). This CDR3 is CASSKLAGPYNEQFF. The CDR3 bases are TGTGCCAGCAGTAAACTAGCGGGACCCTACAATGAGCAGTTCTTC.

V and J are TRBV29-1 and TRBJ1-1, with 8 nucleotides matching TRBD1. V trimming: 6 bases; J trimming: 6 bases; junction bases outside the gene matches: 9. CDR3 length: 13 amino acids. CDR1 SQVTM and CDR2 ANQGSEA come from the germline V gene. CDR3 protein: CSVYLTGEAEAFF. CDR3 coding DNA: TGCAGCGTCTATTTGACAGGGGAGGCTGAAGCTTTCTTT.

The gene calls are TRBV10-3 and TRBJ1-2; TRBD1 matches at 7 bases. The CDR3 runs 14 residues. The germline V gene has CDR1 ENHRY and CDR2 SYGVKD. Germline trimming cut 2 bases from V and 8 bases from J; bases unmatched to any gene: 8. CDR3 DNA: TGTGCCATCAGTGAGCCCGACAGGGTTAACGGCTACACCTTC. It yields the protein CAISEPDRVNGYTF.

This sequence joins TRBV6-1 and TRBJ2-7; no clear D gene. Per the germline V gene, CDR1 is MNHNS and CDR2 is SASEGT. V was cut by 7 bases and J by 2 bases, with 15 bases left in between. This CDR3 has 14 residues. CDR3 residues: CASIPGTVTYEQYF. The DNA for the CDR3 is TGTGCCAGCATCCCCGGAACAGTTACCTACGAGCAGTACTTC.

The chain joins TRBV2 to TRBJ2-1; TRBD2 agrees at 9 bases. Germline V lookup: CDR1 SNHLY, CDR2 FYNNEI. V dropped 6 bases and J dropped 4; count of bases not matched to a gene: 7. CDR3 length: 15 amino acids. This CDR3 is CASRRGTSIYNEQFF. The CDR3 nucleotides read TGTGCCAGCAGGAGGGGGACTAGCATTTACAATGAGCAGTTCTTC.

This sequence joins TRBV5-1 and TRBJ1-2; TRBD1 agrees at 7 bases. This CDR3 has 13 amino acids. Germline values: CDR1 SGHRS, CDR2 YFSETQ. J was trimmed by 6 bases and V by 4 bases; bases with no gene match: 6. Written as DNA, the CDR3 is TGCGCCAGCAGCCCCGGGACAGTTGATGGCTACACCTTC. It encodes CASSPGTVDGYTF.

This rearrangement joins TRBV4-1 to TRBJ1-1, with D possibly being TRBD1 (6 bases). V was pared by 0 bases and J by 7 bases, with 9 bases between. Per the germline V gene, CDR1 is MGHRA and CDR2 is YSYEKL. The CDR3 has 13 amino acids. The CDR3 spells CASSQEGGGEAFF. CDR3 in DNA: TGCGCCAGCAGCCAAGAGGGAGGGGGTGAAGCTTTCTTT.

The chain recombines TRBV15 with TRBJ2-3; the D is unclear. Trimming stripped 0 bases from V and 6 bases from J, with 10 bases between. This CDR3 has 14 amino acids. Germline V gene sequence: CDR1 LNHNV, CDR2 YYDKDF (reference sequence). The CDR3 loop is CATSRDPGSDTQYF. For the CDR3, the DNA is TGTGCCACCAGCAGAGACCCCGGGTCCGATACGCAGTATTTT.

This rearrangement joins TRBV6-5 to TRBJ2-7, with 7 bases that match TRBD2. The J segment lost 6 bases and the V segment lost 0 bases, leaving 8 bases of the junction unmatched. The germline gives CDR1 MNHEY, CDR2 SVGAGI. The CDR3 contains 15 residues. The CDR3 coding sequence is TGTGCCAGCAGTTACTCCGCGACGGGAGGATCCGAGCAGTACTTC. Translation gives CASSYSATGGSEQYF.

The V call is TRBV27, the J call TRBJ2-7; 10 nucleotides agree with TRBD1. The length of the CDR3 is 16 residues. The germline CDR1 and CDR2 sequences are MNHEY and SMNVEV (reference sequence). Trimming took 5 bases from V and 3 from J; bases not matched to a gene: 10. CDR3 in amino acids: CASSNPGQGMIYEQYF. Written as DNA, the CDR3 is TGTGCCAGCAGTAACCCGGGACAGGGGATGATCTACGAGCAGTACTTC.

The V and J genes are TRBV9 and TRBJ1-5; weak D call: TRBD1 (6 bases). V lost 0 bases and J 6 bases, leaving 13 bases between the germline ends. Germline CDR1 is SGDLS and CDR2 is YYNGEE. The CDR3 has 15 amino acids. CDR3 DNA sequence: TGTGCCAGCAGCGTAGGTCCCCAGGGGTCTCAGCCCCAGCATTTT. Translating gives CASSVGPQGSQPQHF.

The chain links TRBV27 to TRBJ1-1; D not certain. Germline CDR1 reads MNHEY; CDR2 reads SMNVEV (reference sequence). This CDR3 comprises 16 residues. V was pared by 0 bases and J by 4 bases, with 15 bases between. Here the CDR3 reads CASSLSPPLGSTEAFF. CDR3 sequence (DNA): TGTGCCAGCAGTTTATCGCCGCCGCTTGGGAGCACTGAAGCTTTCTTT.

The V call is TRBV19, the J call TRBJ2-3; TRBD2 is a possible D gene (5 bases). Trimming removed 4 bases at V and 0 bases at J, with 14 bases between. The CDR3 covers 16 residues. Germline V gene lookup returns CDR1 LNHDA and CDR2 SQIVND (reference sequence). The CDR3 region has the DNA TGTGCCAGTAGTAGGGTCCTAGCCCGAAGCACAGATACGCAGTATTTT. Translated: CASSRVLARSTDTQYF. The entire variable domain, with the rest obtained from reference TRBV19 and TRBJ2-3, is as follows: DGGITQSPKYLFRKEGQNVTLSCEQNLNHDAMYWYRQDPGQGLRLIYYSQIVNDFQKGDIAEGYSVSREKKESFPLTVTSAQKNPTAFYLCASSRVLARSTDTQYFGPGTRLTVL.

This rearrangement joins TRBV7-9 to TRBJ2-2; 7 bases agree with TRBD1. The CDR3 has 13 residues. Unmatched junction bases numbered 3, after V lost 6 bases and J lost 5 bases. Germline V lookup: CDR1 SEHNR, CDR2 FQNEAQ (reference sequence). The CDR3 sequence is CASRPTGTGELFF. The CDR3 coding sequence is TGTGCCAGCAGACCGACAGGGACCGGGGAGCTGTTTTTT.

The V gene is TRBV19, the J gene TRBJ2-1; no clear D gene. CDR1 LNHDA and CDR2 SQIVND come from the germline V gene (reference sequence). Trimming removed 5 bases at V and 9 bases at J, with 20 bases between. CDR3 length: 15 amino acids. The CDR3 coding sequence is TGTGCCAGTAGTCCTGATAGCTTGGCATATAGTGAGCAGTTCTTC. This translates into CASSPDSLAYSEQFF.